A selection of T cell receptor beta chains follows, all from one sample in a study of cytomegalovirus exposure and HLA in healthy donors. The data were produced by immunoSEQ multiplex PCR, yet TCRdb's version contains in-frame clones alone and is incomplete. The table shows 150,000 to 200,000 clones, with roughly 80% occurring only once. Source material: PBMCs. These receptors all stem from a man aged 55 to 70 in good health and CMV-seronegative. CDR3s include the opening cysteine and the closing phenylalanine or tryptophan. Each record gives: J gene, D gene, CDR3 length, V gene, clone size, CDR3 protein, CDR3 DNA. The D gene is left open where the match is weak. Where a row states a size, it is once, few, many or the class of an expanded clone; other rows omit it.

j_call: TRBJ2-1; d_call: TRBD1; cdr3_length: 13; v_call: TRBV4-1; clone_size: few; cdr3_aa: CASSQTGNNEQFF; cdr3_nt: TGCGCCAGCAGCCAGACAGGGAATAATGAGCAGTTCTTC
j_call: TRBJ2-3; d_call: TRBD2; cdr3_length: 16; v_call: TRBV5-1; clone_size: -; cdr3_aa: CASSLGLAGSTDTQYF; cdr3_nt: TGCGCCAGCAGCTTGGGACTAGCGGGGAGCACAGATACGCAGTATTTT
j_call: TRBJ1-2; d_call: TRBD1; cdr3_length: 15; v_call: TRBV5-1; clone_size: -; cdr3_aa: CASSPEGQGVGGYTF; cdr3_nt: TGCGCCAGCAGCCCGGAGGGACAGGGGGTTGGTGGCTACACCTTC
j_call: TRBJ1-5; d_call: -; cdr3_length: 15; v_call: TRBV11-2; clone_size: -; cdr3_aa: CASSLDGEWFQPQHF; cdr3_nt: TGTGCCAGCAGCTTAGATGGAGAGTGGTTTCAGCCCCAGCATTTT
j_call: TRBJ1-6; d_call: -; cdr3_length: 15; v_call: TRBV19; clone_size: -; cdr3_aa: CASSIGINSGSPLHF; cdr3_nt: TGTGCCAGTAGTATAGGCATCAACAGCGGTTCACCCCTCCACTTT
j_call: TRBJ1-1; d_call: TRBD1; cdr3_length: 15; v_call: TRBV5-1; clone_size: -; cdr3_aa: CASSPRDRTYTEAFF; cdr3_nt: TGCGCCAGCAGCCCCCGGGACAGAACTTACACTGAAGCTTTCTTT
j_call: TRBJ1-4; d_call: TRBD1; cdr3_length: 14; v_call: TRBV7-2; clone_size: -; cdr3_aa: CASSSDRVREKLFF; cdr3_nt: TGTGCCAGCAGCTCCGACAGGGTTCGTGAAAAACTGTTTTTT
j_call: TRBJ1-2; d_call: TRBD1; cdr3_length: 19; v_call: TRBV7-8; clone_size: -; cdr3_aa: CASSLGSGTGSTQHYGYTF; cdr3_nt: TGTGCCAGCAGCTTAGGGTCCGGGACAGGTTCGACTCAGCACTATGGCTACACCTTC
j_call: TRBJ2-1; d_call: TRBD2; cdr3_length: 15; v_call: TRBV25-1; clone_size: -; cdr3_aa: CASRGAGGSYNEQFF; cdr3_nt: TGTGCCAGCCGAGGGGCGGGGGGCTCCTACAATGAGCAGTTCTTC
j_call: TRBJ2-5; d_call: -; cdr3_length: 15; v_call: TRBV6-5; clone_size: -; cdr3_aa: CASSYLGANQETQYF; cdr3_nt: TGTGCCAGCAGTTACTTAGGGGCCAACCAAGAGACCCAGTACTTC
j_call: TRBJ2-1; d_call: TRBD1; cdr3_length: 15; v_call: TRBV5-1; clone_size: -; cdr3_aa: CASSKGQDPYNEQFF; cdr3_nt: TGCGCCAGCAGCAAGGGACAGGACCCTTACAATGAGCAGTTCTTC
j_call: TRBJ1-2; d_call: -; cdr3_length: 15; v_call: TRBV9; clone_size: once; cdr3_aa: CASSVASKTEVGYTF; cdr3_nt: TGTGCCAGCAGCGTAGCATCCAAGACAGAGGTTGGTTACACCTTC
j_call: TRBJ1-4; d_call: -; cdr3_length: 12; v_call: TRBV6-5; clone_size: -; cdr3_aa: CASSKGREKLFF; cdr3_nt: TGTGCCAGCAGTAAGGGGCGGGAAAAACTGTTTTTT
j_call: TRBJ1-5; d_call: TRBD1; cdr3_length: 14; v_call: TRBV19; clone_size: -; cdr3_aa: CASTRPGGGQPQHF; cdr3_nt: TGTGCCAGTACTCGCCCAGGGGGCGGGCAGCCCCAGCATTTT
j_call: TRBJ2-3; d_call: -; cdr3_length: 15; v_call: TRBV5-8; clone_size: -; cdr3_aa: CASSLGQGSTDTQYF; cdr3_nt: TGTGCCAGCAGCTTGGGGCAGGGCAGCACAGATACGCAGTATTTT
j_call: TRBJ1-1; d_call: TRBD1; cdr3_length: 13; v_call: TRBV19; clone_size: -; cdr3_aa: CASSKGAFAEAFF; cdr3_nt: TGTGCCAGTAGCAAGGGGGCCTTCGCTGAAGCTTTCTTT
j_call: TRBJ1-2; d_call: -; cdr3_length: 12; v_call: TRBV6-5; clone_size: -; cdr3_aa: CASSYVGGGYTF; cdr3_nt: TGTGCCAGCAGTTACGTCGGAGGGGGCTACACCTTC
j_call: TRBJ1-4; d_call: TRBD1; cdr3_length: 14; v_call: TRBV6-6; clone_size: -; cdr3_aa: CASSPGTGSEKLFF; cdr3_nt: TGTGCCAGCAGCCCCGGGACAGGGAGCGAAAAACTGTTTTTT
j_call: TRBJ1-2; d_call: -; cdr3_length: 17; v_call: TRBV5-6; clone_size: -; cdr3_aa: CASSLSFGSREMASYTF; cdr3_nt: TGTGCCAGCAGCTTGAGTTTCGGTTCGAGGGAAATGGCGAGCTACACCTTC
j_call: TRBJ1-1; d_call: TRBD1; cdr3_length: 19; v_call: TRBV5-4; clone_size: few; cdr3_aa: CASSSKGTGPVAWGTEAFF; cdr3_nt: TGTGCCAGCAGCTCTAAAGGGACAGGACCGGTGGCGTGGGGCACTGAAGCTTTCTTT
j_call: TRBJ2-5; d_call: TRBD2; cdr3_length: 14; v_call: TRBV5-1; clone_size: few; cdr3_aa: CASSSRTSRETQYF; cdr3_nt: TGCGCCAGCAGCTCGAGGACTAGCAGGGAGACCCAGTACTTC
j_call: TRBJ2-1; d_call: TRBD2; cdr3_length: 15; v_call: TRBV2; clone_size: -; cdr3_aa: CASPGLAGSYNEQFF; cdr3_nt: TGTGCCAGCCCAGGACTAGCGGGATCCTACAATGAGCAGTTCTTC
j_call: TRBJ1-2; d_call: TRBD1; cdr3_length: 15; v_call: TRBV9; clone_size: -; cdr3_aa: CASSPLGQFNYGYTF; cdr3_nt: TGTGCCAGCAGCCCACTGGGACAGTTTAACTATGGCTACACCTTC
j_call: TRBJ1-1; d_call: TRBD1; cdr3_length: 13; v_call: TRBV29-1; clone_size: -; cdr3_aa: CSAQGPEGTEAFF; cdr3_nt: TGCAGCGCACAGGGGCCCGAGGGGACTGAAGCTTTCTTT
j_call: TRBJ2-7; d_call: -; cdr3_length: 14; v_call: TRBV7-2; clone_size: -; cdr3_aa: CASSSQVLPYEQYF; cdr3_nt: TGTGCCAGCAGCTCACAGGTTTTACCCTACGAGCAGTACTTC
j_call: TRBJ2-3; d_call: TRBD2; cdr3_length: 16; v_call: TRBV9; clone_size: -; cdr3_aa: CASSPPASGGTDTQYF; cdr3_nt: TGTGCCAGCAGCCCGCCGGCTAGCGGGGGCACAGATACGCAGTATTTT
j_call: TRBJ2-2; d_call: -; cdr3_length: 12; v_call: TRBV7-2; clone_size: -; cdr3_aa: CASSSSSGELFF; cdr3_nt: TGTGCCAGCAGCTCCTCGTCCGGGGAGCTGTTTTTT
j_call: TRBJ1-1; d_call: -; cdr3_length: 16; v_call: TRBV7-8; clone_size: few; cdr3_aa: CASSLSGSVRNTEAFF; cdr3_nt: TGTGCCAGCAGCTTAAGTGGAAGCGTTAGGAACACTGAAGCTTTCTTT
j_call: TRBJ1-3; d_call: TRBD1; cdr3_length: 16; v_call: TRBV6-6; clone_size: -; cdr3_aa: CASSLLTGNPGNTIYF; cdr3_nt: TGTGCCAGCAGCCTCCTGACAGGGAACCCCGGAAACACCATATATTTT
j_call: TRBJ2-1; d_call: TRBD2; cdr3_length: 15; v_call: TRBV18; clone_size: few; cdr3_aa: CASSPQLAEGNEQFF; cdr3_nt: TGTGCCAGCTCACCCCAACTAGCGGAAGGGAATGAGCAGTTCTTC
j_call: TRBJ1-3; d_call: -; cdr3_length: 16; v_call: TRBV10-3; clone_size: -; cdr3_aa: CAISALTDRDGNTIYF; cdr3_nt: TGTGCCATCAGTGCTCTAACGGACCGGGATGGAAACACCATATATTTT
j_call: TRBJ2-3; d_call: TRBD1; cdr3_length: 15; v_call: TRBV29-1; clone_size: -; cdr3_aa: CSVEKGTGETDTQYF; cdr3_nt: TGCAGCGTTGAAAAGGGGACAGGCGAGACAGATACGCAGTATTTT
j_call: TRBJ1-2; d_call: -; cdr3_length: 11; v_call: TRBV29-1; clone_size: -; cdr3_aa: CSVSWGGGYTF; cdr3_nt: TGCAGCGTGTCCTGGGGGGGCGGCTACACCTTC
j_call: TRBJ1-5; d_call: -; cdr3_length: 15; v_call: TRBV28; clone_size: -; cdr3_aa: CASRTPRGSNQPQHF; cdr3_nt: TGTGCCAGCAGGACCCCGAGAGGGAGCAATCAGCCCCAGCATTTT
j_call: TRBJ2-2; d_call: -; cdr3_length: 16; v_call: TRBV4-2; clone_size: -; cdr3_aa: CASSQNSGFVTGELFF; cdr3_nt: TGTGCCAGCAGCCAAAATAGCGGTTTCGTCACCGGGGAGCTGTTTTTT
j_call: TRBJ1-4; d_call: -; cdr3_length: 15; v_call: TRBV19; clone_size: -; cdr3_aa: CASSSPRRANEKLFF; cdr3_nt: TGTGCCAGTAGTAGCCCCCGGAGGGCTAATGAAAAACTGTTTTTT
j_call: TRBJ1-1; d_call: -; cdr3_length: 13; v_call: TRBV4-2; clone_size: -; cdr3_aa: CASSQEDSTEAFF; cdr3_nt: TGTGCCAGCAGCCAAGAGGACAGCACTGAAGCTTTCTTT
j_call: TRBJ1-1; d_call: TRBD1; cdr3_length: 13; v_call: TRBV5-4; clone_size: -; cdr3_aa: CASSKETGIEAFF; cdr3_nt: TGTGCCAGCAGCAAAGAGACAGGGATTGAAGCTTTCTTT
j_call: TRBJ1-1; d_call: -; cdr3_length: 14; v_call: TRBV7-2; clone_size: -; cdr3_aa: CASSFQGQSTEAFF; cdr3_nt: TGTGCCAGCAGCTTTCAGGGGCAAAGCACTGAAGCTTTCTTT
j_call: TRBJ2-3; d_call: TRBD2; cdr3_length: 16; v_call: TRBV7-9; clone_size: -; cdr3_aa: CASSLRREGGTDTQYF; cdr3_nt: TGTGCCAGCAGCTTAAGGCGGGAGGGTGGCACAGATACGCAGTATTTT
j_call: TRBJ1-1; d_call: -; cdr3_length: 12; v_call: TRBV29-1; clone_size: -; cdr3_aa: CSVEEGGCEAFF; cdr3_nt: TGCAGCGTTGAAGAGGGAGGGTGTGAAGCTTTCTTT
j_call: TRBJ2-7; d_call: TRBD2; cdr3_length: 14; v_call: TRBV28; clone_size: -; cdr3_aa: CASSVGLGVREQYF; cdr3_nt: TGTGCCAGCAGCGTTGGACTAGGGGTGCGCGAGCAGTACTTC
j_call: TRBJ2-3; d_call: TRBD1; cdr3_length: 18; v_call: TRBV5-1; clone_size: -; cdr3_aa: CASSRAGTGSGGTDTQYF; cdr3_nt: TGCGCCAGCAGCCGGGCTGGGACAGGGAGTGGTGGCACAGATACGCAGTATTTT
j_call: TRBJ2-1; d_call: TRBD2; cdr3_length: 14; v_call: TRBV27; clone_size: -; cdr3_aa: CASSLYGRGNEQFF; cdr3_nt: TGTGCCAGCAGTTTATACGGGAGGGGTAATGAGCAGTTCTTC
j_call: TRBJ2-7; d_call: TRBD1; cdr3_length: 15; v_call: TRBV4-2; clone_size: -; cdr3_aa: CASSQVGTEVYEQYF; cdr3_nt: TGTGCCAGCAGCCAAGTGGGGACAGAAGTCTACGAGCAGTACTTC
j_call: TRBJ1-6; d_call: -; cdr3_length: 15; v_call: TRBV2; clone_size: -; cdr3_aa: CASSGDPGGNSPLHF; cdr3_nt: TGTGCCAGCAGCGGGGACCCCGGCGGGAACTCACCCCTCCACTTT
j_call: TRBJ1-4; d_call: TRBD1; cdr3_length: 17; v_call: TRBV7-2; clone_size: -; cdr3_aa: CASSFPRSGQGREKLFF; cdr3_nt: TGTGCCAGCAGCTTCCCTAGAAGCGGACAGGGGAGGGAAAAACTGTTTTTT
j_call: TRBJ1-4; d_call: -; cdr3_length: 13; v_call: TRBV19; clone_size: -; cdr3_aa: CASSTTGTRELFF; cdr3_nt: TGTGCCAGTAGTACCACCGGGACTAGAGAACTGTTTTTT
j_call: TRBJ1-4; d_call: TRBD1; cdr3_length: 15; v_call: TRBV5-5; clone_size: few; cdr3_aa: CASSAITGTGEKLFF; cdr3_nt: TGTGCCAGCAGCGCTATAACAGGGACAGGGGAAAAACTGTTTTTT
j_call: TRBJ1-2; d_call: -; cdr3_length: 14; v_call: TRBV6-1; clone_size: -; cdr3_aa: CASSEAEGNYGYTF; cdr3_nt: TGTGCCAGCAGTGAAGCTGAGGGTAACTATGGCTACACCTTC
j_call: TRBJ2-7; d_call: -; cdr3_length: 13; v_call: TRBV10-2; clone_size: -; cdr3_aa: CASSETGYYEQYF; cdr3_nt: TGCGCCAGCAGTGAGACGGGTTACTACGAGCAGTACTTC
j_call: TRBJ1-3; d_call: -; cdr3_length: 15; v_call: TRBV5-1; clone_size: -; cdr3_aa: CASSLEGGALSTIYF; cdr3_nt: TGCGCCAGCAGCTTGGAAGGGGGGGCCCTGAGCACCATATATTTT
j_call: TRBJ2-6; d_call: TRBD2; cdr3_length: 19; v_call: TRBV7-2; clone_size: -; cdr3_aa: CASSFNSASGSVGANVLTF; cdr3_nt: TGTGCCAGCAGCTTTAATAGTGCTAGCGGGAGTGTAGGGGCCAACGTCCTGACTTTC
j_call: TRBJ1-4; d_call: -; cdr3_length: 17; v_call: TRBV5-1; clone_size: -; cdr3_aa: CASSLDPDSATNEKLFF; cdr3_nt: TGCGCCAGCAGCTTGGACCCGGACAGCGCAACTAATGAAAAACTGTTTTTT
j_call: TRBJ1-1; d_call: TRBD1; cdr3_length: 15; v_call: TRBV10-3; clone_size: few; cdr3_aa: CAISSRDSENTEAFF; cdr3_nt: TGTGCCATCAGCTCCCGGGACAGCGAGAACACTGAAGCTTTCTTT
j_call: TRBJ2-5; d_call: -; cdr3_length: 13; v_call: TRBV11-2; clone_size: -; cdr3_aa: CASSWDSASTQYF; cdr3_nt: TGTGCCAGCAGCTGGGACTCGGCCTCGACCCAGTACTTC
j_call: TRBJ1-4; d_call: -; cdr3_length: 17; v_call: TRBV4-1; clone_size: -; cdr3_aa: CASSQDPLPATNEKLFF; cdr3_nt: TGCGCCAGCAGCCAAGACCCCCTCCCTGCAACTAATGAAAAACTGTTTTTT
j_call: TRBJ2-3; d_call: TRBD2; cdr3_length: 16; v_call: TRBV25-1; clone_size: -; cdr3_aa: CATSPPSGGSTDTQYF; cdr3_nt: TGTGCCACGTCGCCGCCCTCGGGGGGAAGCACAGATACGCAGTATTTT
j_call: TRBJ1-1; d_call: -; cdr3_length: 12; v_call: TRBV28; clone_size: -; cdr3_aa: CASRYSNTEAFF; cdr3_nt: TGTGCCAGCAGGTATTCGAACACTGAAGCTTTCTTT
j_call: TRBJ2-1; d_call: TRBD2; cdr3_length: 16; v_call: TRBV6-6; clone_size: -; cdr3_aa: CASSPSRLAGGNEQFF; cdr3_nt: TGTGCCAGCAGTCCCTCCCGACTAGCGGGGGGCAATGAGCAGTTCTTC